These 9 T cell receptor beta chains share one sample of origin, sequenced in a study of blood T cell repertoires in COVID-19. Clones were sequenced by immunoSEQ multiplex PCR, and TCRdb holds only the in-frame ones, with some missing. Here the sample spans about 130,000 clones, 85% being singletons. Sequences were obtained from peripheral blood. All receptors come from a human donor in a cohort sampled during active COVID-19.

Here the CDR3 DNA reads TGTGCCAGCAGCTTTCCTCCGTACGAGCAGTACTTC. The encoded protein is CASSFPPYEQYF. The chain is built from TRBV5-4 and TRBJ2-7; no clear D. Deletions cut 2 bases from V and 4 bases from J, with 7 bases between. The CDR3 loop spans 12 amino acids. CDR1 and CDR2 (germline): SGHNT, YYREEE (reference sequence).

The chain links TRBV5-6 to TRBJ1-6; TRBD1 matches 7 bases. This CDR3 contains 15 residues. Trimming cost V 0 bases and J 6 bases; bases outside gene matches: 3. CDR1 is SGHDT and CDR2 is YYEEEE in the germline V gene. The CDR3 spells CASSLGDSSNSPLHF. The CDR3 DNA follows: TGTGCCAGCAGCTTGGGGGACAGCAGTAATTCACCCCTCCACTTT.

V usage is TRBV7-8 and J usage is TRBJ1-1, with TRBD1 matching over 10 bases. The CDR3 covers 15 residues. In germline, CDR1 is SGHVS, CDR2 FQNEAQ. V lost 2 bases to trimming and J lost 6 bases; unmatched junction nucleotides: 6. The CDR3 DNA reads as TGTGCCAGCAGCTTACGGGACAGGGGTGAGGCTGAAGCTTTCTTT. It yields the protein CASSLRDRGEAEAFF. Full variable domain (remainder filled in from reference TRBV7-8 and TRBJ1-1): GAGVSQSPRYKVAKRGQDVALRCDPISGHVSLFWYQQALGQGPEFLTYFQNEAQLDKSGLPSDRFFAERPEGSVSTLKIQRTQQEDSAVYLCASSLRDRGEAEAFFGQGTRLTVV.

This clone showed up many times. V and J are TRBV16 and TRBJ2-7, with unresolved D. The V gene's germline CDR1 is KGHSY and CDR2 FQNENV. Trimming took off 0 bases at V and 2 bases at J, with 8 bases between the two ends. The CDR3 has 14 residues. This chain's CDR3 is CASSQSMAAYEQYF. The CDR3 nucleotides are TGTGCCAGCAGCCAATCGATGGCAGCCTACGAGCAGTACTTC.

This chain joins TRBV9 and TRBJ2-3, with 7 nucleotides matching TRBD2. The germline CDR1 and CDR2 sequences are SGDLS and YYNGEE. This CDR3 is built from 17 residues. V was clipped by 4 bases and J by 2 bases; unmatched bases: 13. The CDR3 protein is CASSSSGGSTLTDTQYF. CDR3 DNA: TGTGCCAGCAGCTCCTCGGGGGGTTCTACACTCACAGATACGCAGTATTTT.

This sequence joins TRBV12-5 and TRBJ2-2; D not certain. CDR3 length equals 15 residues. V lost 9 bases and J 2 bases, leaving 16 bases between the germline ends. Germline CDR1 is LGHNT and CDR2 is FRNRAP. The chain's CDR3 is CASQARVVNTGELFF. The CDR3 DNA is TGTGCTAGCCAAGCGCGCGTAGTTAACACCGGGGAGCTGTTTTTT.

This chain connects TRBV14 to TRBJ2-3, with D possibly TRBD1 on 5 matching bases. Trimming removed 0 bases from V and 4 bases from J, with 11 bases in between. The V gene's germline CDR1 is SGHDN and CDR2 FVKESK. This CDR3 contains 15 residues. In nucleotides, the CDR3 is TGTGCCAGCAGCCAAGATCTAAGGGGCTCAGATACGCAGTATTTT. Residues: CASSQDLRGSDTQYF.

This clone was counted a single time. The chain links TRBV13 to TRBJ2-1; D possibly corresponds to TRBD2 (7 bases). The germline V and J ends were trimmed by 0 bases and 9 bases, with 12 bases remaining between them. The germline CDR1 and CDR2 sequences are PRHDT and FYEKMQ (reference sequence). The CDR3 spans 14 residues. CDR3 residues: CASSLGRGASEQFF. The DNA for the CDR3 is TGTGCCAGCAGCTTAGGCCGGGGGGCGTCTGAGCAGTTCTTC.

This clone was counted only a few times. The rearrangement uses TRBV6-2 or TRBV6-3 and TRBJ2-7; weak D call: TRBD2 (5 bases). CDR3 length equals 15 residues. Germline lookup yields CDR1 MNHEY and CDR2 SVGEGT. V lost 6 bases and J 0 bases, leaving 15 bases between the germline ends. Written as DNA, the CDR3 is TGTGCCAGCAGCCCCCCCGGGGTCGTCTCCTACGAGCAGTACTTC. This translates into CASSPPGVVSYEQYF.